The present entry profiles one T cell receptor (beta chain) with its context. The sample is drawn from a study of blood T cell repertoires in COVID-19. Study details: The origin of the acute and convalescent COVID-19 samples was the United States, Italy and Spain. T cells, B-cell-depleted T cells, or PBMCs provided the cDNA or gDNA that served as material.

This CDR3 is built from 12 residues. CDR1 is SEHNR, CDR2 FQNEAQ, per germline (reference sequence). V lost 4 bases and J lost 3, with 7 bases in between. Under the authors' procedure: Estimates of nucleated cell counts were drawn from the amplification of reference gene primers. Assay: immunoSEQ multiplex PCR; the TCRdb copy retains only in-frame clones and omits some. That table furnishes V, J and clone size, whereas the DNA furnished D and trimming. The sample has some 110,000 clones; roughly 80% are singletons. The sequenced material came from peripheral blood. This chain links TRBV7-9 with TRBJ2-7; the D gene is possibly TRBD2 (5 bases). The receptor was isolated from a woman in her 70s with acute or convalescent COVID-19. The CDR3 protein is CASSSEGYEQYF. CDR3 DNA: TGTGCCAGCAGCTCCGAGGGCTACGAGCAGTACTTC. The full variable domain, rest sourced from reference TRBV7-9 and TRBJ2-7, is DTGVSQNPRHKITKRGQNVTFRCDPISEHNRLYWYRQTLGQGPEFLTYFQNEAQLEKSRLLSDRFSAERPKGSFSTLEIQRTEQGDSAMYLCASSSEGYEQYFGPGTRLTVT.